What follows are 30 T cell receptor beta chains derived from one specimen sequenced in a study of radiation and T cells in renal cell carcinoma. The repertoire was sequenced with immunoSEQ multiplex PCR; TCRdb's copy has only in-frame clones and lacks some. This sample has approximately 150,000 clones, with 88% found just once. As to time point: baseline pretreatment blood. Treatment of the sample: 15 Gy SBRT to primary tumor, nephrectomy 4 weeks later. This specimen was blood, taken from a patient whose treatment included radiotherapy and nephrectomy. The receptors were gathered from a woman in her seventies with renal cell carcinoma.

The chain recombines TRBV4-1 with TRBJ2-5; the match to TRBD2 covers 8 bases. Germline V gene sequence: CDR1 MGHRA, CDR2 YSYEKL. CDR3 length equals 16 residues. The trim removed 0 bases at V and 1 base at J, leaving 4 bases unmatched. The CDR3, as DNA: TGCGCCAGCAGCCAAGAGAATAGCGGGGCCCAAGAGACCCAGTACTTC. Protein: CASSQENSGAQETQYF.

This clone was recorded only once. The J gene is TRBJ2-1, the V gene TRBV6-1, with D perhaps matching TRBD1 or TRBD2 (5 bases each). Trimming left V 2 bases short and J 0 bases short, with 11 bases between. The V gene's germline CDR1 is MNHNS and CDR2 SASEGT. This CDR3 spans 16 amino acids. The CDR3 here is CASSEFEGSSYNEQFF. The CDR3 coding sequence is TGTGCCAGCAGTGAATTTGAGGGGAGCTCCTACAATGAGCAGTTCTTC.

The chain combines TRBV10-3 with TRBJ1-4; D is unresolved. This CDR3 comprises 14 residues. V was pared by 0 bases and J by 5 bases, with 7 bases between. Per germline, CDR1 ENHRY and CDR2 SYGVKD. The DNA of the CDR3 is TGTGCCATCAGTGAGTCCCCACTCAATGAAAAACTGTTTTTT. Amino acids: CAISESPLNEKLFF.

The chain carries TRBV13 and TRBJ1-3; D perhaps matches TRBD1 (6 bases). This CDR3 has 15 residues. V lost 7 bases to trimming and J lost 2 bases, with 15 bases between them. Germline CDR1 PRHDT, CDR2 FYEKMQ (reference sequence). The CDR3: CASTLNRGTGNTIYF. The CDR3 nucleotides read TGTGCCAGCACCCTTAATAGGGGGACTGGAAACACCATATATTTT.

This sequence joins TRBV7-8 and TRBJ2-3; no reliable D call. CDR1 is SGHVS, CDR2 FQNEAQ, per germline. This CDR3 has 14 residues. The V and J ends lost 1 base and 6 bases respectively, with 11 bases between them. DNA for the CDR3: TGTGCCAGCAGCTTAGGTGGGTTAAGGGATACGCAGTATTTT. Its protein is CASSLGGLRDTQYF.

This chain joins TRBV28 and TRBJ1-2; no clear D gene. CDR3 length: 12 amino acids. Germline lookup yields CDR1 MDHEN and CDR2 SYDVKM. The germline V and J ends were trimmed by 4 bases and 4 bases, with 7 bases remaining between them. CDR3 coding DNA: TGTGCCAGCAGTTCCAATTCCTATGGCTACACCTTC. Its protein is CASSSNSYGYTF.

The V call is TRBV19, the J call TRBJ1-6; D unclear. The CDR3 loop spans 14 amino acids. The V end lost 6 bases, the J end lost 6 bases, and 12 bases lay between the germline ends. Germline V gene sequence: CDR1 LNHDA, CDR2 SQIVND (reference sequence). CDR3 region: CASRDGVGNSPLHF. The DNA for the CDR3 is TGTGCCAGTAGGGACGGGGTAGGTAATTCACCCCTCCACTTT.

The chain is built from TRBV10-3 and TRBJ1-1; weak D call: TRBD1 (5 bases). The CDR3 is 13 residues long. The germline CDR1 and CDR2 sequences are ENHRY and SYGVKD. V lost 6 bases, J lost 2 bases, and 10 bases lay in between. This CDR3 reads CAISQGSNTEAFF. The DNA of the CDR3 is TGTGCCATCAGCCAGGGATCCAACACTGAAGCTTTCTTT.

The chain links TRBV5-1 to TRBJ2-5, with D possibly called TRBD1 or TRBD2 (5 bases each). CDR3 length: 13 residues. Germline V gene lookup returns CDR1 SGHRS and CDR2 YFSETQ. Trimming took 4 bases from V and 5 from J, leaving 12 bases between them. CDR3: CASSLTAAETQYF. CDR3 bases: TGCGCCAGCAGCCTGACAGCGGCGGAGACCCAGTACTTC.

This clone was seen just once. The V call is TRBV6-1, the J call TRBJ1-1; 7 bases line up with TRBD1. CDR3 length: 13 residues. The V gene's germline CDR1 is MNHNS and CDR2 SASEGT. J gave up 3 bases and V 4 bases, and 2 bases lay outside the gene matches. The CDR3 here is CASSGQGDTEAFF. Written as DNA, the CDR3 is TGTGCCAGCAGTGGACAGGGCGACACTGAAGCTTTCTTT.

CDR3 DNA: TGTGCCAGCGGCCGGGACAGGGCAAATCAGCCCCAGCATTTT. It specifies CASGRDRANQPQHF. J is TRBJ1-5 and V is TRBV2, with TRBD1 identical over 9 bases. Trimming at V came to 8 bases and at J to 4 bases, leaving 6 bases not matched to a gene. This CDR3 is built from 14 residues. Germline values: CDR1 SNHLY, CDR2 FYNNEI. Full variable domain (missing parts from reference TRBV2 and TRBJ1-5): EPEVTQTPSHQVTQMGQEVILRCVPISNHLYFYWYRQILGQKVEFLVSFYNNEISEKSEIFDDQFSVERPDGSNFTLKIRSTKLEDSAMYFCASGRDRANQPQHFGDGTRLSIL.

The chain has TRBV11-3 and TRBJ2-1; D may correspond to TRBD1 or TRBD2 (6 bases each). V lost 5 bases, J lost 1 base, and 21 bases lay in between. This CDR3 spans 18 amino acids. Per germline, CDR1 SGHNT and CDR2 YENEEA. CDR3 protein: CASSKGGAGFGSYNEQFF. DNA of the CDR3: TGTGCCAGCAGCAAAGGGGGTGCGGGATTTGGGTCCTACAATGAGCAGTTCTTC.

This clone was found a few times. The chain is built from TRBV9 and TRBJ2-5, with no clear D. V was cut by 0 bases and J by 0 bases, with 9 bases left in between. The CDR3 consists of 15 residues. CDR1 and CDR2 from the germline V gene are SGDLS and YYNGEE. In DNA, the CDR3 is TGTGCCAGCAGCGTAGAGTCCCTTTACCAAGAGACCCAGTACTTC. Its protein is CASSVESLYQETQYF.

The chain links TRBV6-5 to TRBJ2-7; no firm D call. Between the trimmed V and J ends, which lost 2 bases and 1 base, there was a span of 12 bases. Germline CDR1 and CDR2: MNHEY and SVGAGI. This CDR3 is 15 amino acids long. CDR3 in DNA: TGTGCCAGCAGTTACGGAGTGATGGGGTCCTACGAGCAGTACTTC. Translated, it gives CASSYGVMGSYEQYF.

The chain combines TRBV19 with TRBJ1-1; no clear D. The CDR3 is 13 amino acids. The ends were cut back, 5 bases at V and 5 bases at J, with 12 bases in the middle. Germline CDR1 reads LNHDA; CDR2 reads SQIVND (reference sequence). The CDR3 loop reads CASSSMAGTEAFF. CDR3 DNA: TGTGCCAGTAGTTCAATGGCGGGTACTGAAGCTTTCTTT.

This clone was recorded once. The genes are TRBV18 and TRBJ1-4; tentative D call: TRBD1 (5 bases). The CDR3 is 15 residues long. V shed 2 bases and J shed 5 bases, with 12 bases lying between them. Looked up from germline, CDR1 is KGHSH and CDR2 is LQKENI. The CDR3 sequence: CASSPVARANEKLFF. Here the CDR3 DNA reads TGTGCCAGCTCACCAGTGGCCAGGGCGAATGAAAAACTGTTTTTT.

The chain carries TRBV19 and TRBJ2-3; 7 nucleotides align to TRBD1. Trimming cost V 5 bases and J 2 bases; bases outside gene matches: 10. Germline V gene lookup returns CDR1 LNHDA and CDR2 SQIVND (reference sequence). The CDR3 runs to 16 residues. CDR3 nucleotide sequence: TGTGCCAGTAGTCCCCGGACAGGAGGCAACACAGATACGCAGTATTTT. It codes for CASSPRTGGNTDTQYF. The entire variable domain, with the rest obtained from reference TRBV19 and TRBJ2-3, is as follows: DGGITQSPKYLFRKEGQNVTLSCEQNLNHDAMYWYRQDPGQGLRLIYYSQIVNDFQKGDIAEGYSVSREKKESFPLTVTSAQKNPTAFYLCASSPRTGGNTDTQYFGPGTRLTVL.

The chain joins TRBV2 to TRBJ1-5; D perhaps matches TRBD1 (5 bases). Trimming cost V 4 bases and J 11 bases, with 9 bases left between them. The germline CDR1 and CDR2 sequences are SNHLY and FYNNEI. This CDR3 has 11 residues. The CDR3 reads CASSVQGTQHF. CDR3 DNA sequence: TGTGCCAGCAGTGTTCAGGGAACCCAGCATTTT.

The chain has TRBV5-5 and TRBJ1-5; D gene ambiguous. Trimming pared 3 bases from V and 6 bases from J, leaving 13 bases between. The CDR3 consists of 14 residues. CDR1 SGHKS and CDR2 YYEKEE come from the germline V gene (reference sequence). The DNA of the CDR3 is TGTGCCAGCAGCTCAGGCGGGGAGTTTCAGCCCCAGCATTTT. It translates to CASSSGGEFQPQHF.

V usage is TRBV6-5 and J usage is TRBJ2-3, with D possibly being TRBD2 (6 bases). With 2 bases removed from V and 3 bases from J, the gap between germline ends came to 12 bases. The CDR3 is 15 amino acids. Per germline, CDR1 MNHEY and CDR2 SVGAGI. The CDR3 nucleotides read TGTGCCAGCAGTTACGGTGGCGGGGTGACAGATACGCAGTATTTT. As protein: CASSYGGGVTDTQYF.

The genes are TRBV30 and TRBJ2-2, with D tentatively TRBD2 (5 bases). The germline V and J ends were trimmed by 5 bases and 6 bases, with 10 bases remaining between them. This CDR3 comprises 12 residues. Germline loops: CDR1 GTSNPN, CDR2 SVGIG (reference sequence). The chain's CDR3 is CAWRPSPGELFF. The CDR3 DNA reads as TGTGCCTGGCGCCCTAGCCCCGGGGAGCTGTTTTTT.

This chain connects TRBV9 to TRBJ2-5, with D tentatively TRBD2 (5 bases). This CDR3 comprises 16 residues. Germline V gene data show CDR1 as SGDLS and CDR2 as YYNGEE. The V end was cut by 1 base, the J end by 2 bases, with 15 bases between. This chain's CDR3 is CASSVQGIGVQETQYF. The CDR3 DNA reads as TGTGCCAGCAGCGTACAAGGAATCGGGGTACAAGAGACCCAGTACTTC.

V is TRBV29-1 and J is TRBJ1-2; D is ambiguous. The germline gives CDR1 SQVTM, CDR2 ANQGSEA. The CDR3 spans 10 residues. V lost 3 bases and J lost 6, with 5 bases in between. CDR3 coding DNA: TGCAGCGTTGACCAGGATGGCTACACCTTC. It is translated as CSVDQDGYTF.

V usage is TRBV19 and J usage is TRBJ1-2; D is ambiguous. The germline gives CDR1 LNHDA, CDR2 SQIVND (reference sequence). The CDR3 loop spans 14 amino acids. The V and J ends lost 1 base and 4 bases respectively, with 10 bases between them. CDR3: CASSIGRSFYGYTF. The CDR3 nucleotides read TGTGCCAGTAGTATAGGAAGAAGTTTCTATGGCTACACCTTC.

V usage is TRBV19 and J usage is TRBJ2-3; 8 bases are a match to TRBD2. V lost 10 bases and J lost 2; bases outside the gene matches: 5. The germline CDR1 and CDR2 sequences are LNHDA and SQIVND (reference sequence). The CDR3 has 13 amino acids. This CDR3 reads CATGAGATDTQYF. Here the CDR3 DNA reads TGTGCCACGGGAGCGGGGGCCACAGATACGCAGTATTTT.

The chain joins TRBV7-2 to TRBJ2-7; 14 nucleotides match TRBD2. Germline loops: CDR1 SGHTA, CDR2 FQGNSA. The CDR3 runs 16 residues. Unmatched junction bases numbered 6, after V lost 5 bases and J lost 3 bases. The DNA of the CDR3 is TGTGCCAGCAGCCCGGGACTAGCGGGGGCTTTCTACGAGCAGTACTTC. Translation gives CASSPGLAGAFYEQYF.

The chain recombines TRBV5-1 with TRBJ2-2; 8 bases fit TRBD2. The CDR3 contains 13 residues. Germline V gene lookup returns CDR1 SGHRS and CDR2 YFSETQ. With 7 bases clipped from V and 4 bases from J, the junction kept 3 bases outside the gene matches. CDR3 nucleotides: TGCGCCAGCTCGGGAGGGGCCACCGGGGAGCTGTTTTTT. As protein: CASSGGATGELFF.

The chain is built from TRBV7-9 and TRBJ2-7, with a weak D call TRBD2 (6 bases). V was trimmed by 4 bases and J by 0 bases, leaving 19 bases between them. Germline V lookup: CDR1 SEHNR, CDR2 FQNEAQ (reference sequence). The CDR3 is 17 residues long. The CDR3 coding sequence is TGTGCCAGCAGCTCCTGGGGGAGGTCAGGGTCCTCCTACGAGCAGTACTTC. This sequence encodes CASSSWGRSGSSYEQYF.

The chain has TRBV19 and TRBJ1-5; maybe TRBD1 (6 bases). The CDR3 length is 15 residues. V lost 8 bases, J lost 0 bases, and 14 bases lay in between. Germline V lookup: CDR1 LNHDA, CDR2 SQIVND (reference sequence). The CDR3 spells CASQGKGYSNQPQHF. In DNA form, the CDR3 reads TGTGCCAGTCAGGGGAAGGGGTATAGCAATCAGCCCCAGCATTTT.

The rearrangement uses TRBV19 and TRBJ1-2, with unresolved D. Germline V gene data show CDR1 as LNHDA and CDR2 as SQIVND (reference sequence). This CDR3 is built from 13 residues. Trimming removed 3 bases from V and 4 bases from J, with 9 bases in between. The CDR3 DNA sequence: TGTGCCAGTAGTATGGTCGGAGGCTATGGCTACACCTTC. It yields the protein CASSMVGGYGYTF.